This T cell receptor beta chain was recovered during a study of T-cell memory formation after mild COVID-19 (dated by TCRdb to the early 2020s). The study in broad terms: TCR sequence clusters from the two donors were found to be largely donor specific. T-cell clones expanding and contracting after mild COVID-19 in two donors were tracked by longitudinal TCRalpha and TCRbeta repertoire sequencing. The cohort comprised two young, previously healthy adult volunteers, one female and one male.

Sequencing was carried out with an Illumina NovaSeq 6000. TCRalpha and TCRbeta cDNA libraries were built by 5'RACE with constant-segment primers, adding sample barcodes and unique molecular identifiers. Trizol reagent was used to extract RNA from every sample. The libraries were amplified in two PCR steps, and the second step added a second sample barcode and Illumina TruSeq adapters. The libraries were sequenced on an Illumina NovaSeq using 2 x 150 bp paired-end reads. On the authors' methods: The reads were demultiplexed and collapsed into UMI-guided consensus sequences using migec v1.2.7. Using mixcr v2.1.11, UMI consensuses were aligned to TRA and TRB V and J templates and then assembled into clonotypes. A clonotype was counted as expanded or contracted only when both edgeR and NoisET called the clonotype significant, with the noise models trained on biological replicates. edgeR calls used a false discovery rate-adjusted p below 0.01 and a log2 fold-change threshold of 1. As an exploratory analysis of dynamics, max-normalized trajectories of the 1000 most abundant clonotypes were examined with PCA combined with hierarchical clustering. The CD4 or CD8 phenotype of responding clones was assigned using the separately sequenced CD4+ and CD8+ repertoires. Starting from the raw public reads, TCRdb applied fastp trimming at Q25, assembled clones with MiXCR and retained in-frame beta chains. Rows are unified per CDR3 protein, each entry keeping the most common DNA and genes. These V and J calls are TCRdb output, not the study's own analysis. In this sample the table shows 350,000 to 450,000 distinct CDR3 sequences, 20% of which occur a single time. The ten largest clones add up to 7.5% to 10% of the sample.

Deletion took 5 bases off V and 0 bases off J, with a span of 16 bases between the germline ends. The germline V gene specifies ENHRY as CDR1 and SYGVKD as CDR2. From the cysteine up to the phenylalanine, the CDR3 has a length of 16 residues. Only the CDR3 DNA is retained, 48 bases long and in frame from the first base. Note on this clonotype: The clone's antigen remains unknown. Qualities for individual bases were not recorded, and no much larger clone is one base off.

The full study reports these points: Whether the second-wave clones peaking on day 37 were SARS-CoV-2 specific was not confirmed. Some responding clones were detected in pre-infection memory, which suggested that pre-existing cross-reactive memory T cells had joined the SARS-CoV-2 response. Contracting CD4+ clones were found mainly in CM and EM memory subsets, while CD8+ clones were enriched in EMRA. From day 15 to 85, contracting clones showed balanced CD4/CD8 phenotypes, whereas a second wave of clones that expanded from day 15 to 37 leaned towards CD4+. Only two mild cases were covered in the study, and larger cohorts including severe cases with pre-infection samples were considered necessary.

Ficoll-Paque density gradient centrifugation was the method used to isolate PBMCs. The rearranged segments are TRBV10-3 and TRBJ1-1; TRBD1 is perhaps the D gene, given 5 matching bases. This clonotype originated in an adult woman who had mild COVID-19 (a few samples of this study predate the infection). The sample titles of this study are shuffled in the database, so cell type and time point are left out; the donor was told from shared clones. The sequencing input was PBMCs or a T cell subset sorted from them (not recorded which). In nucleotides, the sequence is TGTGCCATCAGTTTGGGAGACGGGGGGTTGAACACTGAAGCTTTCTTT. Its protein is CAISLGDGGLNTEAFF.